This passage covers 17 T cell receptor beta chains from one sample sequenced in a study of blood T cell repertoires in COVID-19. The method was immunoSEQ multiplex PCR; TCRdb's version includes in-frame clones alone and lacks a portion of them. Here the sample spans 220,000 or so clones, around 90% being singletons. Sequences were obtained from PBMCs or T cells enriched from blood (not recorded which). These receptors were taken from a man aged 50-59 years who had been exposed to COVID-19.

The chain is built from TRBV14 and TRBJ2-7; possibly TRBD2 for D (5 bases). The CDR3 is 13 residues long. Germline values: CDR1 SGHDN, CDR2 FVKESK. Trimming cost V 4 bases and J 3 bases, with 10 bases left between them. The CDR3 DNA sequence: TGTGCCAGCAGCCTCGGGATTGACTACGAGCAGTACTTC. It specifies CASSLGIDYEQYF.

The chain joins TRBV5-5 to TRBJ2-7; D gene uncertain. Germline CDR1 SGHKS, CDR2 YYEKEE (reference sequence). Trimming stripped 2 bases from V and 6 bases from J, with 12 bases between. There are 13 residues in the CDR3. CDR3 in DNA: TGTGCCAGCAGCTTTTTAGCCCCCAGCGAGCAGTACGTC. Translation: CASSFLAPSEQYV.

The chain has TRBV24-1 and TRBJ1-3; the D gene is possibly TRBD1 (6 bases). Germline V gives CDR1 KGHDR, CDR2 SFDVKD. The germline V and J ends were trimmed by 4 bases and 8 bases, with 14 bases remaining between them. This CDR3 contains 14 residues. The CDR3 DNA reads TGTGCCACCAGTGAGGGATTCCCAGGGGACACCATATATTTT. Translated, it gives CATSEGFPGDTIYF.

The V gene is TRBV18, the J gene TRBJ1-1; unclear D gene. This CDR3 spans 13 amino acids. The ends were cut back, 2 bases at V and 1 base at J, with 5 bases in the middle. Germline CDR1 is KGHSH and CDR2 is LQKENI. CDR3: CASSPTPNTEAFF. CDR3 DNA: TGTGCCAGCTCACCAACACCGAACACTGAAGCTTTCTTT.

The CDR3 sequence: CAIIRDIGSEAFF. CDR3 bases: TGTGCCATCATTAGGGACATTGGGTCTGAAGCTTTCTTT. The V call is TRBV10-3, the J call TRBJ1-1; possible D gene TRBD1, 6 bases. V gave up 7 bases and J gave up 6 bases, with 15 bases separating them. The CDR3 covers 13 residues. The germline gives CDR1 ENHRY, CDR2 SYGVKD.

This clone was observed a single time. The chain employs TRBV11-2 and TRBJ1-6, with D possibly TRBD1 on 5 matching bases. Germline V CDR1 and CDR2: SGHAT, FQNNGV. The CDR3 runs to 15 residues. Between the trimmed V and J ends, which lost 2 bases and 4 bases, there was a span of 9 bases. In DNA form, the CDR3 reads TGTGCCAGCAGCTTATCGGGGGTTTATAATTCACCCCTCCACTTT. Residues: CASSLSGVYNSPLHF. Together with reference TRBV11-2 and TRBJ1-6, the CDR3 gives the full variable domain: EAGVAQSPRYKIIEKRQSVAFWCNPISGHATLYWYQQILGQGPKLLIQFQNNGVVDDSQLPKDRFSAERLKGVDSTLKIQPAKLEDSAVYLCASSLSGVYNSPLHFGNGTRLTVT.

The rearrangement links TRBV3-1 (or the pseudogene TRBV3-2) to TRBJ2-7, with 10 nucleotides matching TRBD1. The CDR3 extends over 14 amino acids. V was clipped by 3 bases and J by 7 bases; unmatched bases: 6. Per the germline V gene, CDR1 is LGHDT and CDR2 is YNNKEL (reference sequence). The CDR3 DNA follows: TGTGCCAGCAGCCAGGACAGGGGGAAGTATGAGCAGTACTTC. This codes for CASSQDRGKYEQYF.

The chain is built from TRBV18 and TRBJ2-1; TRBD2 agrees at 7 bases. V dropped 4 bases and J dropped 5; count of bases not matched to a gene: 11. Germline assignment: CDR1 KGHSH and CDR2 LQKENI. The CDR3 totals 16 residues. The CDR3 DNA reads TGTGCCAGCTCACGCTATCTGGCTAGCGGTGACAATGAGCAGTTCTTC. Protein: CASSRYLASGDNEQFF.

The rearrangement joins TRBV27 to TRBJ2-2, with 7 bases matching TRBD1. The CDR3 runs 16 residues. Germline assignment: CDR1 MNHEY and CDR2 SMNVEV (reference sequence). V was clipped by 6 bases and J by 3 bases; unmatched bases: 10. The CDR3 region has the DNA TGTGCCAGCAGGATCTTACAGGGGTCGTACACCGGGGAGCTGTTTTTT. Translated: CASRILQGSYTGELFF.

The rearrangement links TRBV2 to TRBJ1-1; the D is unclear. The CDR3 totals 13 residues. Germline V CDR1 and CDR2: SNHLY, FYNNEI. Trimming took 8 bases from V and 5 from J, leaving 15 bases between them. The CDR3, as DNA: TGTGCCAGCGTTAGGAGGTCGGAGACTGAAGCTTTCTTT. It is translated as CASVRRSETEAFF.

The chain employs TRBV5-4 and TRBJ2-3, with D uncertain. Trimming removed 0 bases at V and 2 bases at J, with 7 bases between. Germline assignment: CDR1 SGHNT and CDR2 YYREEE (reference sequence). CDR3 length equals 14 residues. CDR3 sequence (DNA): TGTGCCAGCAGCTTGGACTTTCACACAGATACGCAGTATTTT. Its protein is CASSLDFHTDTQYF.

The V gene is TRBV19, the J gene TRBJ2-4, with D possibly TRBD2 on 5 matching bases. Trimming removed 6 bases from V and 1 base from J, with 16 bases in between. This CDR3 has 16 residues. From germline, CDR1 is LNHDA and CDR2 SQIVND (reference sequence). CDR3 in DNA: TGTGCCAGTAGCTTCCGGGGATTGGGCGCCAAAAACATTCAGTACTTC. This encodes CASSFRGLGAKNIQYF.

This chain connects TRBV5-5 to TRBJ1-6; TRBD1 matches 7 bases. This CDR3 spans 14 amino acids. V trimming: 4 bases; J trimming: 10 bases; junction bases outside the gene matches: 8. The V gene's germline CDR1 is SGHKS and CDR2 YYEKEE (reference sequence). CDR3 in amino acids: CASSLRQGESPLHF. In DNA, the CDR3 is TGTGCCAGCAGCCTGCGACAGGGAGAATCACCCCTCCACTTT.

The genes are TRBV14 and TRBJ2-5; 8 bases line up with TRBD1. V gave up 3 bases and J gave up 5 bases; unmatched junction bases: 5. The CDR3 contains 14 residues. CDR1 is SGHDN and CDR2 is FVKESK in the germline V gene. As DNA, the CDR3 is TGTGCCAGCAGCCAGGCAGGGGGCTGGGAGACCCAGTACTTC. Its protein product is CASSQAGGWETQYF.

This clone was counted only a few times. V and J are TRBV5-1 and TRBJ1-2; D is unclear. Trimming left V 1 base short and J 1 base short, with 8 bases between. The CDR3 has 14 residues. Germline V gives CDR1 SGHRS, CDR2 YFSETQ. The CDR3 sequence is CASSLSSGNYGYTF. The DNA for the CDR3 is TGCGCCAGCAGCTTGAGTTCGGGTAACTATGGCTACACCTTC.

The chain is built from TRBV5-1 and TRBJ1-1; D uncertain. The CDR3 contains 13 residues. The ends were cut back, 3 bases at V and 1 base at J, with 7 bases in the middle. The germline CDR1 and CDR2 sequences are SGHRS and YFSETQ. The CDR3 spells CASSSLPNTEAFF. For the CDR3, the DNA is TGCGCCAGCAGCTCCCTTCCGAACACTGAAGCTTTCTTT.

This chain's CDR3 is CASTRSLGSYQPQHF. The CDR3 nucleotides read TGTGCCAGCACTCGATCTCTCGGGTCCTATCAGCCCCAGCATTTT. V usage is TRBV28 and J usage is TRBJ1-5; D remains ambiguous. Germline CDR1 is MDHEN and CDR2 is SYDVKM. CDR3 size: 15 residues. Trimming left V 7 bases short and J 5 bases short, with 18 bases between.